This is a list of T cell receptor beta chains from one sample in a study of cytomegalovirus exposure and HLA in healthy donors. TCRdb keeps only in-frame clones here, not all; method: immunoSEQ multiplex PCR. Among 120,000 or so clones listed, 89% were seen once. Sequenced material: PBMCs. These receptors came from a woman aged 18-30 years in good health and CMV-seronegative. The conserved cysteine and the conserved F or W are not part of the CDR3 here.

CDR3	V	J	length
ASSRDSSTDTQY	TRBV2	TRBJ2-3	12
ASSPQTSGFQETQY	TRBV27	TRBJ2-5	14
SGEGGPGGF	TRBV29-1	TRBJ2-1	9
ASSSERGSSYNEQF	TRBV28	TRBJ2-1	14
ASSTRGGINEKLF	TRBV7-8	TRBJ1-4	13
ASSLRRVGITDTQY	TRBV5-4	TRBJ2-3	14
ASSLGGTGGNTGELF	TRBV7-9	TRBJ2-2	15
ASSQVQGEIGGELF	TRBV4-3	TRBJ2-2	14
ASSLNPGDQETQY	TRBV7-8	TRBJ2-5	13
ASNGNSCGYEQY	TRBV6-4	TRBJ2-7	12
ASMRGRNTGELF	TRBV6-5	TRBJ2-2	12
ASSPPLAQNTGELF	TRBV18	TRBJ2-2	14
ASKGGGPEEQF	TRBV30	TRBJ2-1	11
ASSYSSGQETQY	TRBV6-5	TRBJ2-5	12
ASSSNRGGNQPQH	TRBV7-9	TRBJ1-5	13
ASSPANANSNQPQH	TRBV18	TRBJ1-5	14
ASSIAGGRGDTQY	TRBV9	TRBJ2-3	13
ASSVNRGPYPEKLF	TRBV9	TRBJ1-4	14
ASSEPGLAGEGTGELF	TRBV7-2	TRBJ2-2	16
ASSHKKQGYEQY	TRBV27	TRBJ2-7	12
ASSEWTGELYNEQF	TRBV6-1	TRBJ2-1	14
ASSESGGEPQH	TRBV10-1	TRBJ1-5	11
ASSLDFTDTQY	TRBV5-4	TRBJ2-3	11
ASSFPRQANNQPQH	TRBV28	TRBJ1-5	14
ASSFPAGAREQF	TRBV5-4	TRBJ2-1	12
ASSTAGTDEKLF	TRBV7-2	TRBJ1-4	12
ASSLWVGSGGFDGYT	TRBV11-2	TRBJ1-2	15
ASSLQVANVLT	TRBV5-1	TRBJ2-6	11
ASSSDGGFFKETQY	TRBV9	TRBJ2-5	14
ASSPGQGAVTDTQY	TRBV5-1	TRBJ2-3	14
ASSGLGLAVQETQY	TRBV5-6	TRBJ2-5	14
ASTRGPTTNSPLH	TRBV6-5	TRBJ1-6	13
ASSRESGSEKLF	TRBV5-1	TRBJ1-4	12
ASSDNGGNEKLF	TRBV6-1	TRBJ1-4	12
ASSQTSASYNEQF	TRBV7-7	TRBJ2-1	13
ASSWSVQDTEAF	TRBV6-5	TRBJ1-1	12
ASSLQDRGVGKLF	TRBV14	TRBJ1-4	13
ASSEQSGGYNEQF	TRBV25-1	TRBJ2-1	13
ASSLGTAGGFQETQY	TRBV7-2	TRBJ2-5	15
SVGSEVDNEQF	TRBV29-1	TRBJ2-1	11
ASSLRVERAF	TRBV11-2	TRBJ1-1	10